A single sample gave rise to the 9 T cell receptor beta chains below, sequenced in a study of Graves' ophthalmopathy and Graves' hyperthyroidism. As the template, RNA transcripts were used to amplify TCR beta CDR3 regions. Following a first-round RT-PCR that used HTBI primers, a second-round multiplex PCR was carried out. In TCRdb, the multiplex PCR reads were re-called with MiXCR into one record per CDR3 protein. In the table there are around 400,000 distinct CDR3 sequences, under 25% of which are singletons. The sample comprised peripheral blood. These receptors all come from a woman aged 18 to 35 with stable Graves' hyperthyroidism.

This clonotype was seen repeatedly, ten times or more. The CDR3 protein is CASSYLTDSNYEQYF. The CDR3 bases are TGTGCCAGCAGTTACCTTACAGACTCAAACTACGAGCAGTACTTC. The chain uses TRBV6-2 or TRBV6-3 and TRBJ2-7; D remains ambiguous. CDR3 length equals 15 residues. CDR1 and CDR2 (germline): MNHEY, SVGEGT. V was trimmed by 2 bases and J by 3 bases, leaving 14 bases between them.

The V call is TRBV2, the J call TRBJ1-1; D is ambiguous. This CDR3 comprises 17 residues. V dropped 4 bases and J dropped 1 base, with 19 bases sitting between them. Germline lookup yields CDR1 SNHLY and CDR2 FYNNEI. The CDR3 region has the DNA TGTGCCAGCAGTGGAATTAAAGCCCTAAAAAGGAACACTGAAGCTTTCTTT. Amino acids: CASSGIKALKRNTEAFF.

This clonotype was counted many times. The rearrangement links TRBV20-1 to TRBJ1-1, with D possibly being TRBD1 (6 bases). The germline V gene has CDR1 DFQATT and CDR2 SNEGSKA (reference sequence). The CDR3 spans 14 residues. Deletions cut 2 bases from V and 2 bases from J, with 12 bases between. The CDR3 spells CSARRDTGNTEAFF. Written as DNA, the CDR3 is TGCAGTGCTAGAAGGGACACTGGAAACACTGAAGCTTTCTTT.

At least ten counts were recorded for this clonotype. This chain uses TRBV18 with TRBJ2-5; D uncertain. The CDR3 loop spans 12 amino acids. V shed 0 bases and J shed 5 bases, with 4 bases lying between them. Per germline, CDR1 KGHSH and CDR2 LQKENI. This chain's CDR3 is CASSPPDETQYF. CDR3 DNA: TGTGCCAGCTCACCACCAGACGAGACCCAGTACTTC. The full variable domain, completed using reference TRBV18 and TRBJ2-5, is NAGVMQNPRHLVRRRGQEARLRCSPMKGHSHVYWYRQLPEEGLKFMVYLQKENIIDESGMPKERFSAEFPKEGPSILRIQQVVRGDSAAYFCASSPPDETQYFGPGTRLLVL.

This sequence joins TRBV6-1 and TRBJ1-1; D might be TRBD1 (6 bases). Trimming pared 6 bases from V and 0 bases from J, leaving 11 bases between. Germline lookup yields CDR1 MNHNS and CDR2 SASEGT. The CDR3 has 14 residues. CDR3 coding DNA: TGTGCCAGCAGACGGACAGACCTGAACACTGAAGCTTTCTTT. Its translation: CASRRTDLNTEAFF.

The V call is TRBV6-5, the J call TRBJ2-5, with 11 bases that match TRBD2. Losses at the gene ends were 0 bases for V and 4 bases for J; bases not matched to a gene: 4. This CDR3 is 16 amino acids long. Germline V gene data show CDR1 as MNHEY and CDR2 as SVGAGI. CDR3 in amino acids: CASSYSTSGSPETQYF. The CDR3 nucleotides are TGTGCCAGCAGTTACTCAACTAGCGGGAGTCCAGAGACCCAGTACTTC.

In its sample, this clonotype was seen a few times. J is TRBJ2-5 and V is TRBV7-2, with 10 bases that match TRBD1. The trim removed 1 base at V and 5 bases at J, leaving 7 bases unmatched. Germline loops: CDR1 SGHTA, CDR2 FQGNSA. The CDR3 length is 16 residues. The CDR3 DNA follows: TGTGCCAGCAGCTTAGGGGCGACAGGGGGCGATGAGACCCAGTACTTC. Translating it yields CASSLGATGGDETQYF.

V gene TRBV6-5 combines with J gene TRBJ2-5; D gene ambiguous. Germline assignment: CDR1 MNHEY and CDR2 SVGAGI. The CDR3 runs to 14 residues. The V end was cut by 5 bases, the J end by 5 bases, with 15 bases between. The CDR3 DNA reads TGTGCCAGCAGTAACCCCCCAGAAGGGGAGACCCAGTACTTC. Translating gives CASSNPPEGETQYF.

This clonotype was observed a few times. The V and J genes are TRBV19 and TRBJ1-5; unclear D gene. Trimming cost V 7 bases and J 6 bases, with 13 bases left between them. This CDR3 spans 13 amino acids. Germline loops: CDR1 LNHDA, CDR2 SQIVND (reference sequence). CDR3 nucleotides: TGTGCCAGTACCCGGCCTCCGGGTCAGCCCCAGCATTTT. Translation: CASTRPPGQPQHF. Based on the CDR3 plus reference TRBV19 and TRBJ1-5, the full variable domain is DGGITQSPKYLFRKEGQNVTLSCEQNLNHDAMYWYRQDPGQGLRLIYYSQIVNDFQKGDIAEGYSVSREKKESFPLTVTSAQKNPTAFYLCASTRPPGQPQHFGDGTRLSIL.